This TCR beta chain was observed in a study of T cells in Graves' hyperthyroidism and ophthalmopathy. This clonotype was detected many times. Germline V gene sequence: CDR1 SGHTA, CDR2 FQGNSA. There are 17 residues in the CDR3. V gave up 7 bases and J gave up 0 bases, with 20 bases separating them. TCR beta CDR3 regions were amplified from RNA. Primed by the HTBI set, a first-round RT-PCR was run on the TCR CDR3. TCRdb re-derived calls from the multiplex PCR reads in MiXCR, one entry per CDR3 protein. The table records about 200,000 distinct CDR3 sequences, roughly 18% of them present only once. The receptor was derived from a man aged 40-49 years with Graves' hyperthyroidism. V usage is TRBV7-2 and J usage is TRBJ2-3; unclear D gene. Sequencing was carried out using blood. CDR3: CASTLNAARLSTDTQYF. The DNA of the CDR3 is TGTGCCAGCACCCTTAACGCGGCTAGACTCAGCACAGATACGCAGTATTTT.